Detailed here is one T cell receptor beta chain. Its target is not known. Libraries were prepared by immunoSEQ multiplex PCR; TCRdb keeps only in-frame clonotypes and omits some of them. The sample has 2.3 million or so clones; approximately 93% are singletons. This sample stems from a study of shared clonotypes between healthy human individuals. Findings of the study overall: Clonotypes not shared had lower generation probabilities than those common to all four donors.

This CDR3 contains 16 residues. The V segment lost 6 bases and the J segment 1 base; nucleotides outside the gene matches: 12. CDR1 and CDR2 from the germline V gene are SGHRS and YFSETQ. This chain links TRBV5-1 with TRBJ1-1, with 7 bases lining up with TRBD1. This receptor was taken from a young man in good health. Some clones in this sample may be carry-over from other donors' samples. Input material: naive CD4+ T cells from PBMCs. Documented subset: CD45RA+ positively selected. CDR3 DNA sequence: TGCGCCAGCAAGGGGGACAGAGGACTACCGAACACTGAAGCTTTCTTT. Its translation: CASKGDRGLPNTEAFF.